This TCR beta chain was profiled in a study of blood T cell repertoires in COVID-19. Study background: Sample material is recorded as cDNA or gDNA derived from T cells, B-cell-depleted T cells, or PBMCs.

V lost 5 bases to trimming and J lost 3 bases, with 11 bases between them. This CDR3 has 13 residues. Germline V CDR1 and CDR2: LNHDA, SQIVND (reference sequence). Sequencing was performed with immunoSEQ multiplex PCR; in TCRdb, only in-frame clones are kept and a portion is missing. In the table there are almost 350,000 clones, about 90% of which are singletons. This study enrolled people aged roughly 18 to 89 from about two dozen US geographic areas. Cohort placement rested on clinical history that participants reported themselves. This chain connects TRBV19 to TRBJ2-7; D not certain. The sample consisted of PBMCs or T cells enriched from blood (not recorded which). The receptor's source is a woman in her twenties or thirties who had been exposed to COVID-19. The CDR3 sequence: CASSRGPSYEQYF. The CDR3 coding sequence is TGTGCCAGTAGTCGCGGCCCGAGCTACGAGCAGTACTTC.